This entry features one T cell receptor beta chain sequence. Its cognate antigen is unknown. This sample is drawn from a study of PD-1 blockade in classical Hodgkin lymphoma. Each patient experienced a relapse that followed autologous stem cell transplantation, and brentuximab vedotin exposure varied. Some clones are missing from TCRdb's copy, which holds only in-frame ones; the method was immunoSEQ multiplex PCR. The table has 89,000 or so clones, 80% to 95% seen once. Study conclusions and caveats: By C4D1, CD4+ diversity increased significantly, especially in complete responders.

Germline V CDR1 and CDR2: SGHTA, FQGTGA. The trim removed 2 bases at V and 6 bases at J, leaving 11 bases unmatched. CDR3 length equals 17 residues. This specimen consisted of peripheral blood mononuclear cells (PBMCs), obtained before the second cycle of nivolumab. The TCR was taken from a human donor with classical Hodgkin lymphoma. The chain is built from TRBV7-3 and TRBJ2-2; 8 bases are shared with TRBD2. The CDR3 reads CASSLLGTSGSAGELFF. The CDR3 DNA reads as TGTGCCAGCAGCTTACTGGGAACGAGCGGGAGTGCCGGGGAGCTGTTTTTT.